The source of this T cell receptor (beta chain) is a study of blood T cell repertoires in COVID-19. CDR3 size: 13 residues. Trimming pared 3 bases from V and 0 bases from J, leaving 8 bases between. The germline gives CDR1 GTSNPN, CDR2 SVGIG (reference sequence). Those enrolled in Seattle joined during active infection and were followed longitudinally afterward. This table comes from immunoSEQ multiplex PCR, and its TCRdb copy is limited to in-frame clones, with some not included. The sample lists about 270,000 clones; about 83% were seen once. The material sequenced was peripheral blood. The chain has TRBV30 and TRBJ1-2, with D perhaps matching TRBD1 (5 bases). This sequence originates from a woman over 75 with COVID-19, enrolled during active disease. The CDR3 loop reads CAWRQAANYGYTF. The CDR3 coding sequence is TGTGCCTGGAGACAGGCTGCTAACTATGGCTACACCTTC.